This T cell receptor (beta chain) emerged from a study of Ad26.COV2.S vaccination and SARS-CoV-2 variants. Study-level background: Within the COV1001 Ad26.COV2.S trial arm, the donor was enrolled.

Treatment denoted: approximately 18 received Ad26.COV2.S at low or high dose, single or two shots; 5 received placebo; per-sample allocation not given. Specimens were obtained on day 63 following the first vaccine or placebo injection. Deletions cut 1 base from V and 8 bases from J, with 4 bases between. This CDR3 is built from 11 residues. Germline V gene data show CDR1 as SGHDT and CDR2 as YYEEEE. TCRdb's copy holds only in-frame clones and misses some; the assay was immunoSEQ multiplex PCR. The sample holds hundreds of thousands of clones; roughly 84% are singletons and the top ten take approximately 3.6%.

This clonotype was obtained from a person aged 18-60 years who received the Ad26.COV2.S COVID-19 vaccine or a placebo. This chain uses TRBV5-6 with TRBJ2-1; D uncertain. Sequenced material: peripheral blood, taken in a trial of Ad26.COV2.S vaccine versus placebo. The CDR3 loop is CASSLIYEQFF. The CDR3 DNA follows: TGTGCCAGCAGCTTGATCTATGAGCAGTTCTTC.